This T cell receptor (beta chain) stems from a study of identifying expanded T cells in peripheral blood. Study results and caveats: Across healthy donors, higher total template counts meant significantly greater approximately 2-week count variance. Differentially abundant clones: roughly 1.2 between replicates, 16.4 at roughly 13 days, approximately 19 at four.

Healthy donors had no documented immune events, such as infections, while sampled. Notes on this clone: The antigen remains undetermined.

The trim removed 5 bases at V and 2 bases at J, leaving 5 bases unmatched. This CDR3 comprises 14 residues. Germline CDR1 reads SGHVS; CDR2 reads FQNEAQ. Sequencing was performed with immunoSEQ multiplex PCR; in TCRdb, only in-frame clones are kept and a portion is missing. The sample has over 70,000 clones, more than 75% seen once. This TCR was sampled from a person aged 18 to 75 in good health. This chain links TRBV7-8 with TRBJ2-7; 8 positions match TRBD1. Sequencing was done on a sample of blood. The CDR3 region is CASSLRGRTYEQYF. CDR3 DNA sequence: TGTGCCAGCAGCCTCAGGGGGCGAACCTACGAGCAGTACTTC.